This is a list of T cell receptor beta chains from one sample in a study of OX40 agonist ivuxolimab in advanced cancers. Using immunoSEQ multiplex PCR, the repertoire was profiled, and TCRdb retains in-frame clones only, with some absent. The sample lists about 96,000 clones; under 90% were seen once. Sequencing was performed on CD4+ or CD8+ T cells sorted from blood, taken in a trial of the OX40 agonist ivuxolimab. These receptors all come from an adult with an advanced solid tumor such as melanoma, head and neck, liver or kidney cancer. The CDR3 runs from the conserved cysteine through the conserved F or W. D genes are given only for firm matches. The size field is filled for only some rows; it gives once, few, many or a size class.

j_gene: TRBJ2-1; v_gene: TRBV9; abundance: .; d_gene: TRBD2; CDR3nt: TGTGCCAGCAGCGTATGGGGACTAGCCGCCTACAATGAGCAGTTCTTC; CDR3aa: CASSVWGLAAYNEQFF
j_gene: TRBJ1-1; v_gene: TRBV20-1; abundance: few; d_gene: .; CDR3nt: TGCAGTGCTAGAGGGACCCTAGGAGCTTTCTTT; CDR3aa: CSARGTLGAFF
j_gene: TRBJ1-1; v_gene: TRBV13; abundance: .; d_gene: .; CDR3nt: TGTGCCAGCAGCTTAGGGCTGAACACTGAAGCTTTCTTT; CDR3aa: CASSLGLNTEAFF
j_gene: TRBJ2-2; v_gene: TRBV4-1; abundance: .; d_gene: .; CDR3nt: TGCGCCAGCAGCCAGCTTACCGGGGAGCTGTTTTTT; CDR3aa: CASSQLTGELFF
j_gene: TRBJ2-2; v_gene: TRBV6-4; abundance: .; d_gene: TRBD1; CDR3nt: TGTGCCAGCAGTGCACAGGGGCCCACCGGGGAGCTGTTTTTT; CDR3aa: CASSAQGPTGELFF
j_gene: TRBJ1-2; v_gene: TRBV5-1; abundance: .; d_gene: TRBD1; CDR3nt: TGCGCCAGCAGCCCACCGGGACAGCAATATGGCTACACCTTC; CDR3aa: CASSPPGQQYGYTF
j_gene: TRBJ1-3; v_gene: TRBV4-3; abundance: .; d_gene: .; CDR3nt: TGCGCCAGCAGCCCGACCAGGGCCCTCTCTGGAAACACCATATATTTT; CDR3aa: CASSPTRALSGNTIYF
j_gene: TRBJ1-5; v_gene: TRBV6-1; abundance: .; d_gene: .; CDR3nt: TGTGCCAGCAGTGAAGCGCCGAGACAGAACAATCAGCCCCAGCATTTT; CDR3aa: CASSEAPRQNNQPQHF
j_gene: TRBJ2-5; v_gene: TRBV13; abundance: .; d_gene: .; CDR3nt: TGTGCCAGCAGTCCCGCCCAGTCCCAAGAGACCCAGTACTTC; CDR3aa: CASSPAQSQETQYF
j_gene: TRBJ2-7; v_gene: TRBV27; abundance: .; d_gene: TRBD1; CDR3nt: TGTGCCAGCAGCCTTGACAGGGTCGGTTTGGAGCAGTACTTC; CDR3aa: CASSLDRVGLEQYF
j_gene: TRBJ2-7; v_gene: TRBV27; abundance: .; d_gene: .; CDR3nt: TGTGCCAGCAGGGACAGAACCTACGAGCAGTACTTC; CDR3aa: CASRDRTYEQYF
j_gene: TRBJ2-3; v_gene: TRBV12-5; abundance: .; d_gene: .; CDR3nt: TGTGCTAGTGGCCCCGTTGGCACAGATACGCAGTATTTT; CDR3aa: CASGPVGTDTQYF
j_gene: TRBJ2-7; v_gene: TRBV4-1; abundance: .; d_gene: TRBD2; CDR3nt: TGCGCCAGCAGCCACTTAGGACTAGCGGGCTACGAGCAGTACTTC; CDR3aa: CASSHLGLAGYEQYF
j_gene: TRBJ1-1; v_gene: TRBV6-5; abundance: .; d_gene: .; CDR3nt: TGTGCCAGCAGTTACGATGGGTCAGGCACTGAAGCTTTCTTT; CDR3aa: CASSYDGSGTEAFF
j_gene: TRBJ1-3; v_gene: TRBV6-5; abundance: .; d_gene: TRBD1; CDR3nt: TGTGCCAGCAGTGTGACAGGGGCTGGAAACACCATATATTTT; CDR3aa: CASSVTGAGNTIYF
j_gene: TRBJ2-3; v_gene: TRBV6-5; abundance: few; d_gene: .; CDR3nt: TGTGCCAGCAGGCTGGCGGACGGGTTCACAGATACGCAGTATTTT; CDR3aa: CASRLADGFTDTQYF
j_gene: TRBJ1-2; v_gene: TRBV7-2; abundance: .; d_gene: TRBD1; CDR3nt: TGTGCCAACAGCGCAGGGGACAGGAGCTATGGCTACACCTTC; CDR3aa: CANSAGDRSYGYTF
j_gene: TRBJ1-2; v_gene: TRBV5-1; abundance: once; d_gene: .; CDR3nt: TGCGCCAGCAGCTTGGCCCATTGGGGGGCTGGCTACACCTTC; CDR3aa: CASSLAHWGAGYTF
j_gene: TRBJ1-6; v_gene: TRBV5-1; abundance: .; d_gene: .; CDR3nt: TGCGCCAGCAGCTTGGCAGGGTATAATTCACCCCTCCACTTT; CDR3aa: CASSLAGYNSPLHF
j_gene: TRBJ2-1; v_gene: TRBV5-1; abundance: .; d_gene: .; CDR3nt: TGCGCCAGCAGCTTGGGCGGGAACTTGTACAATGAGCAGTTCTTC; CDR3aa: CASSLGGNLYNEQFF
j_gene: TRBJ1-2; v_gene: TRBV7-9; abundance: .; d_gene: .; CDR3nt: TGTGCCAGCAGCTTATCCGGACAGTCGAGAGGCTACACCTTC; CDR3aa: CASSLSGQSRGYTF
j_gene: TRBJ2-1; v_gene: TRBV27; abundance: .; d_gene: TRBD2; CDR3nt: TGTGCCAGCAGTTTATCTGGACTAGCGGGAGAAAAGTTCTTC; CDR3aa: CASSLSGLAGEKFF
j_gene: TRBJ2-7; v_gene: TRBV10-2; abundance: .; d_gene: TRBD2; CDR3nt: TGCGCCAGCAGTGGAGTGGGGGGGAGCTCCTACGAGCAGTACTTC; CDR3aa: CASSGVGGSSYEQYF
j_gene: TRBJ1-2; v_gene: TRBV19; abundance: once; d_gene: TRBD1; CDR3nt: TGTGCCAGTAGTATATACGGGACAGAGACCTATGGCTACACCTTC; CDR3aa: CASSIYGTETYGYTF
j_gene: TRBJ2-3; v_gene: TRBV7-2; abundance: .; d_gene: TRBD2; CDR3nt: TGTGCCAGCAGCTTACCCGGGGCGGGGGGTACGCAGTATTTT; CDR3aa: CASSLPGAGGTQYF
j_gene: TRBJ2-7; v_gene: TRBV18; abundance: few; d_gene: .; CDR3nt: TGTGCCAGCTCACGGGACCCTGGGGACGAGCAGTACTTC; CDR3aa: CASSRDPGDEQYF
j_gene: TRBJ2-5; v_gene: TRBV5-8; abundance: once; d_gene: TRBD2; CDR3nt: TGTGCCAGCAGCTTCGGACTAGCGGGAGGCGAGACCCAGTACTTC; CDR3aa: CASSFGLAGGETQYF
j_gene: TRBJ2-3; v_gene: TRBV2; abundance: .; d_gene: TRBD1; CDR3nt: TGTGCCAGCAGTGAGGGGACAGGCCCTACAGATACGCAGTATTTT; CDR3aa: CASSEGTGPTDTQYF
j_gene: TRBJ2-7; v_gene: TRBV18; abundance: .; d_gene: .; CDR3nt: TGTGCCAGCTCACCAGGGAGGACAGAATACGAGCAGTACTTC; CDR3aa: CASSPGRTEYEQYF
j_gene: TRBJ1-4; v_gene: TRBV5-1; abundance: .; d_gene: .; CDR3nt: TGCGCCAGCAGACCCGAAGGAGCTAATGAAAAACTGTTTTTT; CDR3aa: CASRPEGANEKLFF
j_gene: TRBJ2-1; v_gene: TRBV5-6; abundance: .; d_gene: .; CDR3nt: TGTGCCAGCGCGACCGGGAGATTGAACAATGAGCAGTTCTTC; CDR3aa: CASATGRLNNEQFF
j_gene: TRBJ2-5; v_gene: TRBV5-1; abundance: .; d_gene: TRBD2; CDR3nt: TGCGCCAGCAGCACTAGCGGGAGTTCGCGAGAGACCCAGTACTTC; CDR3aa: CASSTSGSSRETQYF
j_gene: TRBJ2-2; v_gene: TRBV5-1; abundance: .; d_gene: TRBD2; CDR3nt: TGCGCCAGCAGCTTAATGGGCGGGAGTAACACCGGGGAGCTGTTTTTT; CDR3aa: CASSLMGGSNTGELFF
j_gene: TRBJ1-3; v_gene: TRBV7-2; abundance: .; d_gene: TRBD1; CDR3nt: TGTGCCAGCAGTTCGGACAGGGCCGGAAACACCATATATTTT; CDR3aa: CASSSDRAGNTIYF
j_gene: TRBJ1-2; v_gene: TRBV7-9; abundance: .; d_gene: .; CDR3nt: TGTGCCAGCAGCTTTTGGACAGACGCTAACTATGGCTACACCTTC; CDR3aa: CASSFWTDANYGYTF
j_gene: TRBJ2-1; v_gene: TRBV6-5; abundance: .; d_gene: TRBD2; CDR3nt: TGTGCCAGCAGTGCCCTAGCGGGAGATGGGTATGAGCAGTTCTTC; CDR3aa: CASSALAGDGYEQFF
j_gene: TRBJ2-7; v_gene: TRBV12-5; abundance: .; d_gene: .; CDR3nt: TGTGCTAGTGGTCTTACGGGGACCTACGAGCAGTACTTC; CDR3aa: CASGLTGTYEQYF
j_gene: TRBJ2-1; v_gene: TRBV5-6; abundance: .; d_gene: TRBD1; CDR3nt: TGTGCCAGCAGAAACAGGGGTACTGTGGGCTCCTACAATGAGCAGTTCTTC; CDR3aa: CASRNRGTVGSYNEQFF
j_gene: TRBJ1-4; v_gene: TRBV10-3; abundance: .; d_gene: .; CDR3nt: TGTGCCATCAGACGGGACGTTAATGAAAAACTGTTTTTT; CDR3aa: CAIRRDVNEKLFF
j_gene: TRBJ1-1; v_gene: TRBV10-2; abundance: .; d_gene: .; CDR3nt: TGCGCCAGCAGTGAGCAGGGACTGAGCACTGAAGCTTTCTTT; CDR3aa: CASSEQGLSTEAFF
j_gene: TRBJ1-1; v_gene: TRBV19; abundance: .; d_gene: .; CDR3nt: TGTGCCAGTAGTATGTTGGGGTGGGGCACTGAAGCTTTCTTT; CDR3aa: CASSMLGWGTEAFF
j_gene: TRBJ1-1; v_gene: TRBV11-2; abundance: once; d_gene: TRBD1; CDR3nt: TGTGCCAGCAGCTTAGATAGACAGGGGGCGGGTCTTACCGAAGCTTTCTTT; CDR3aa: CASSLDRQGAGLTEAFF
j_gene: TRBJ2-2; v_gene: TRBV9; abundance: .; d_gene: .; CDR3nt: TGTGCCAGCAGCGTAGCCTGGACGGGAGATACCGGGGAGCTGTTTTTT; CDR3aa: CASSVAWTGDTGELFF
j_gene: TRBJ2-1; v_gene: TRBV5-1; abundance: once; d_gene: TRBD2; CDR3nt: TGCGCCAGCAGCGGGGGACTAGCGGGTTACAATGAGCAGTTCTTC; CDR3aa: CASSGGLAGYNEQFF
j_gene: TRBJ1-4; v_gene: TRBV5-1; abundance: .; d_gene: .; CDR3nt: TGCGCCAGCAGCCTTGGATGGAGGGAGGGAACTAATGAAAAACTGTTTTTT; CDR3aa: CASSLGWREGTNEKLFF
j_gene: TRBJ2-3; v_gene: TRBV18; abundance: .; d_gene: .; CDR3nt: TGTGCCAGCTCACCACCGTCGATGGCAGATACGCAGTATTTT; CDR3aa: CASSPPSMADTQYF
j_gene: TRBJ1-6; v_gene: TRBV2; abundance: .; d_gene: .; CDR3nt: TGTGCCAGCAGTGGGGGGGGGTTGGTTATTAGTTCACCCCTCCACTTT; CDR3aa: CASSGGGLVISSPLHF